The clone carrying this TCR beta chain was counted only a few times. The data belong to a study of patients and donors after allogeneic stem cell transplantation. TCRdb passed the RT-PCR reads through MiXCR, listing each CDR3 protein once. This table holds about 960,000 distinct CDR3 sequences, over 15% found once. This receptor was taken from a human donor who was either an allogeneic HSCT recipient or a stem cell or donor lymphocyte infusion donor (not recorded which). It is not recorded whose cells these are; they may come from a transplant donor. The sample comprised blood, either unsorted or a sorted T cell fraction (not recorded which).

This CDR3 reads CASSLASYYGYTF. CDR3 coding DNA: TGTGCCAGCAGTTTGGCCAGCTACTATGGCTACACCTTC. V gene TRBV6-5 combines with J gene TRBJ1-2; D is uncertain. The V gene lost 4 bases and the J gene lost 3 bases, with 9 bases spanning the gap. CDR3 length: 13 residues. The germline CDR1 and CDR2 sequences are MNHEY and SVGAGI.